The rows below give T cell receptor beta chains drawn from one sample of a study of T cell clonotyping in hematopoietic cell transplantation. This table comes from immunoSEQ multiplex PCR, and its TCRdb copy is limited to in-frame clones, with some not included. The sample holds tens of thousands of clones, more than 70% seen once. The specimen was peripheral blood mononuclear cells, collected before stem cell transplant. These receptor sequences come from a man aged 50-59 years with myelodysplastic syndrome. Some clones in this sample may be carry-over from other donors' samples. CDR3s include the opening cysteine and the closing phenylalanine or tryptophan. Fields, in order: D gene, clone size, V gene, J gene, CDR3 protein, CDR3 DNA. A D gene is named only where the DNA matches it firmly. The listing skips clone size in some rows; elsewhere it reads once, few, many or a size class.

NA	NA	TRBV2	TRBJ2-7	CASSKEGYEQYF	TGTGCCAGCAGTAAAGAAGGCTACGAGCAGTACTTC
NA	NA	TRBV29-1	TRBJ2-3	CSVGSTDTQYF	TGCAGCGTCGGTAGCACAGATACGCAGTATTTT
NA	few	TRBV7-8	TRBJ2-3	CASSIEIATTDTQYF	TGTGCCAGCAGCATAGAGATAGCTACCACAGATACGCAGTATTTT
NA	NA	TRBV5-1	TRBJ1-5	CASSPGLPNQPQHF	TGCGCCAGCAGCCCGGGACTGCCAAATCAGCCCCAGCATTTT
NA	NA	TRBV23-1	TRBJ1-2	CASSQCQVPGHGYTF	TGCGCCAGCAGTCAATGCCAAGTGCCAGGCCATGGCTACACCTTC
TRBD1	NA	TRBV28	TRBJ1-2	CASRSPGQVYGYTF	TGTGCCAGCAGGTCCCCGGGACAGGTCTATGGCTACACCTTC
TRBD1	NA	TRBV19	TRBJ2-7	CASIGTGDPYEQYF	TGTGCCAGTATTGGGACAGGGGACCCCTACGAGCAGTACTTC
NA	NA	TRBV6-5	TRBJ1-2	CASRLQDVGSYGYTF	TGTGCCAGCAGGCTCCAGGATGTGGGCTCCTATGGCTACACCTTC
NA	few	TRBV14	TRBJ1-3	CASSQEFGGDNRSGNTIYF	TGTGCCAGCAGCCAAGAATTTGGAGGGGATAACCGCTCTGGAAACACCATATATTTT
TRBD2	NA	TRBV4-2	TRBJ2-7	CASSQWGGTYDEQYF	TGTGCCAGCAGCCAATGGGGGGGGACGTACGACGAGCAGTACTTC
TRBD2	NA	TRBV6-1	TRBJ2-1	CASSDWTSGARYNEQFF	TGTGCCAGCAGTGACTGGACTAGCGGGGCTCGATACAATGAGCAGTTCTTC
TRBD1	NA	TRBV30	TRBJ1-5	CAWSRQGGQPQHF	TGTGCCTGGAGTAGGCAGGGGGGTCAGCCCCAGCATTTT
TRBD1	few	TRBV4-1	TRBJ1-5	CASSQGDRNQPQHF	TGCGCCAGCAGCCAAGGGGACAGAAATCAGCCCCAGCATTTT
NA	NA	TRBV30	TRBJ1-2	CASLMESLRHYGYTF	TGTGCCTCACTTATGGAGTCACTGCGACACTATGGCTACACCTTC
NA	NA	TRBV6-6	TRBJ1-6	CASSRTGQVDSPLHF	TGTGCCAGCAGTCGAACGGGACAAGTCGATTCACCCCTCCACTTT
TRBD1	few	TRBV6-5	TRBJ1-1	CATKRGLDTEAFF	TGTGCCACTAAAAGGGGGCTTGACACTGAAGCTTTCTTT
TRBD2	NA	TRBV7-2	TRBJ2-7	CASRLASGSGEQYF	TGTGCCAGCAGGTTGGCTAGCGGGTCTGGGGAGCAGTACTTC
TRBD1	NA	TRBV30	TRBJ1-6	CARGDRTDSPLHF	TGTGCCCGGGGGGACAGGACCGATTCACCCCTCCACTTT
TRBD1	NA	TRBV25-1	TRBJ2-3	CASSEMAGGTDTQYF	TGTGCCAGCAGTGAAATGGCAGGGGGAACAGATACGCAGTATTTT
TRBD2	NA	TRBV7-2	TRBJ2-2	CASTPVRTSTGELFF	TGTGCCAGCACCCCCGTACGGACTAGCACCGGGGAGCTGTTTTTT
TRBD2	few	TRBV7-9	TRBJ2-5	CASSLFGGGALEGETQYF	TGTGCCAGCAGCTTATTCGGCGGGGGGGCCTTGGAGGGAGAGACCCAGTACTTC
NA	NA	TRBV30	TRBJ2-5	CAWTWGFTETQYF	TGTGCCTGGACCTGGGGGTTCACAGAGACCCAGTACTTC
NA	NA	TRBV6-5	TRBJ1-1	CASSYPNTEAFF	TGTGCCAGCAGTTACCCCAACACTGAAGCTTTCTTT
NA	NA	TRBV5-6	TRBJ2-7	CASSFEGTYEQYF	TGTGCCAGCAGCTTTGAGGGTACCTACGAGCAGTACTTC
TRBD1	NA	TRBV4-1	TRBJ1-6	CASSQDRTGHSPLHF	TGCGCCAGCAGCCAAGATAGGACAGGGCATTCACCCCTCCACTTT
NA	NA	TRBV28	TRBJ2-7	CASSFSGRNYEQYF	TGTGCCAGCAGTTTTTCGGGCAGGAACTACGAGCAGTACTTC
NA	few	TRBV5-4	TRBJ1-2	CASSLGGFYGYTF	TGTGCCAGCAGCTTGGGAGGCTTCTATGGCTACACCTTC
NA	NA	TRBV27	TRBJ2-5	CASSLGRGVETQYF	TGTGCCAGCAGTTTAGGAAGAGGCGTAGAGACCCAGTACTTC
NA	NA	TRBV6-1	TRBJ1-5	CASSEMGGQPQHF	TGTGCCAGCAGTGAGATGGGGGGTCAGCCCCAGCATTTT
TRBD1	NA	TRBV2	TRBJ2-5	CASKGDRAYQETQYF	TGTGCCAGCAAGGGGGACAGGGCGTACCAAGAGACCCAGTACTTC
TRBD1	NA	TRBV6-5	TRBJ1-3	CASRGTGISGNTIYF	TGTGCCAGCAGGGGGACAGGGATCTCTGGAAACACCATATATTTT
TRBD1	NA	TRBV30	TRBJ1-2	CAWWGQTYGYTF	TGTGCCTGGTGGGGACAGACCTATGGCTACACCTTC
NA	NA	TRBV29-1	TRBJ1-2	CSVPRDRGYTF	TGCAGCGTTCCTAGGGATCGAGGCTACACCTTC
NA	NA	TRBV30	TRBJ1-2	CAAYFVSGYTF	TGTGCCGCATATTTTGTTAGTGGCTACACCTTC
TRBD1	NA	TRBV5-1	TRBJ1-5	CASSLGGTENQPQHF	TGCGCCAGCAGCTTGGGAGGGACAGAGAATCAGCCCCAGCATTTT
NA	NA	TRBV29-1	TRBJ1-2	CSAEAVVSGYTF	TGCAGCGCCGAGGCGGTAGTGAGTGGCTACACCTTC
NA	NA	TRBV10-3	TRBJ2-7	CAISDPRGAYEQYF	TGTGCCATCAGTGACCCCAGGGGGGCCTACGAGCAGTACTTC
NA	few	TRBV7-6	TRBJ2-7	CASSLANVYEQYF	TGTGCCAGCAGCTTAGCGAACGTCTACGAGCAGTACTTC
NA	NA	TRBV29-1	TRBJ1-4	CSVGGATNEKLFF	TGCAGCGTTGGGGGGGCAACTAATGAAAAACTGTTTTTT
NA	few	TRBV29-1	TRBJ1-1	CSYGHGWTEAFF	TGCAGCTATGGACACGGGTGGACTGAAGCTTTCTTT
NA	once	TRBV6-5	TRBJ1-1	CAVYDRPNTEAFF	TGTGCCGTCTACGACAGGCCGAACACTGAAGCTTTCTTT
TRBD1	NA	TRBV6-5	TRBJ2-2	CASSSTGGVTGELFF	TGTGCCAGCAGTTCGACAGGGGGAGTCACCGGGGAGCTGTTTTTT
NA	NA	TRBV27	TRBJ1-2	CASSLGQTYGYTF	TGTGCCAGCAGTTTAGGACAGACCTATGGCTACACCTTC
NA	NA	TRBV30	TRBJ1-3	CAATPDIDTIYF	TGTGCCGCAACACCGGACATAGACACCATATATTTT
NA	NA	TRBV30	TRBJ2-2	CAWSGSDGSTGELFF	TGTGCCTGGAGTGGAAGCGATGGGTCCACCGGGGAGCTGTTTTTT
TRBD2	NA	TRBV10-3	TRBJ2-3	CAISFAGDPDTQYF	TGTGCCATCAGTTTCGCGGGAGACCCAGATACGCAGTATTTT
NA	NA	TRBV2	TRBJ2-5	CASWAQETQYF	TGTGCCAGCTGGGCACAAGAGACCCAGTACTTC
TRBD1	NA	TRBV5-1	TRBJ2-3	CASSLGGQAGADTQYF	TGCGCCAGCAGCTTGGGGGGACAGGCTGGGGCAGATACGCAGTATTTT
NA	NA	TRBV7-2	TRBJ1-1	CASRPGRVGGLNTEAFF	TGTGCCAGCAGGCCAGGGAGAGTTGGAGGGTTGAACACTGAAGCTTTCTTT
TRBD1	NA	TRBV2	TRBJ1-2	CASSEQGEGYGYTF	TGTGCCAGCAGTGAGCAGGGGGAGGGCTATGGCTACACCTTC
NA	NA	TRBV30	TRBJ2-7	CAWSGVSADLEQYF	TGTGCCTGGAGTGGGGTCAGCGCAGACCTGGAGCAGTACTTC